The 18 T cell receptor beta chains reported below all come from one sample, sequenced in a study of cytomegalovirus exposure and HLA in healthy donors. This PCR relied on a set of 60 Vbeta primers and 13 Jbeta primers. This table comes from immunoSEQ multiplex PCR, and its TCRdb copy is limited to in-frame clones, with some not included. The table includes roughly 150,000 clones, more than 75% detected once. Material for sequencing was PBMCs. Receptor source: a girl between 10 and 17 years old in good health and CMV-seropositive.

The V call is TRBV27, the J call TRBJ1-2; 10 nucleotides align to TRBD1. The CDR3 runs 16 residues. From germline, CDR1 is MNHEY and CDR2 SMNVEV (reference sequence). The ends lost 4 bases at V and 5 bases at J; junction bases unmatched: 10. CDR3 nucleotides: TGTGCCAGCAGTTCAGGTCCCGGGACAGGGGTATATGGCTACACCTTC. It yields the protein CASSSGPGTGVYGYTF.

The chain is built from TRBV7-9 and TRBJ1-4; D is unresolved. This CDR3 contains 14 residues. The ends were cut back, 4 bases at V and 8 bases at J, with 14 bases in the middle. Germline assignment: CDR1 SEHNR and CDR2 FQNEAQ (reference sequence). CDR3 nucleotides: TGTGCCAGCAGCTCCAGACGGGGAGGCGAAAAACTGTTTTTT. Its translation is CASSSRRGGEKLFF.

This chain uses TRBV10-1 with TRBJ2-1; D ambiguous. The V and J ends lost 2 bases and 5 bases respectively, with 7 bases between them. The CDR3 contains 13 residues. Germline V lookup: CDR1 WNHNN, CDR2 SYGVQD (reference sequence). In nucleotides, the CDR3 is TGCGCCAGCAGTGAGGGGCCCGACAATGAGCAGTTCTTC. This encodes CASSEGPDNEQFF.

In DNA form, the CDR3 reads TGTGCCATCAGTCCTTTTCAGGACACTGAAGCTTTCTTT. This encodes CAISPFQDTEAFF. The chain has TRBV10-3 and TRBJ1-1; D unresolved. Germline lookup yields CDR1 ENHRY and CDR2 SYGVKD. The CDR3 loop spans 13 amino acids. Between the trimmed V and J ends, which lost 5 bases and 3 bases, there was a span of 10 bases.

The gene calls are TRBV7-2 and TRBJ2-2, with a possible D match to TRBD2 (5 bases). The germline V and J ends were trimmed by 7 bases and 6 bases, with 27 bases remaining between them. Germline V gene data show CDR1 as SGHTA and CDR2 as FQGNSA. The CDR3 runs to 18 residues. CDR3 region: CASTVVIWGSAGPGELFF. DNA of the CDR3: TGTGCCAGCACCGTTGTGATTTGGGGTAGCGCTGGGCCCGGGGAGCTGTTTTTT.

The V gene is TRBV5-5, the J gene TRBJ2-3; 7 bases line up with TRBD2. The CDR3 is 16 residues long. The germline V gene encodes CDR1 SGHKS and CDR2 YYEKEE (reference sequence). The junction had 6 bases not matched to a gene; V was cut back by 0 bases and J by 2 bases. CDR3 sequence reads: CASSLGASGYTDTQYF. In nucleotides, the CDR3 is TGTGCCAGCAGCTTGGGGGCTAGCGGCTACACAGATACGCAGTATTTT.

This chain joins TRBV28 and TRBJ1-4; D is perhaps TRBD1 (5 bases). CDR1 and CDR2 (germline): MDHEN, SYDVKM. This CDR3 is built from 16 residues. The germline V and J ends were trimmed by 3 bases and 4 bases, with 15 bases remaining between them. The CDR3 is CASSFYQGSGNEKLFF. In DNA form, the CDR3 reads TGTGCCAGCAGTTTCTACCAGGGTTCGGGTAATGAAAAACTGTTTTTT. Full variable domain (missing parts from reference TRBV28 and TRBJ1-4): DVKVTQSSRYLVKRTGEKVFLECVQDMDHENMFWYRQDPGLGLRLIYFSYDVKMKEKGDIPEGYSVSREKKERFSLILESASTNQTSMYLCASSFYQGSGNEKLFFGSGTQLSVL.

The chain is built from TRBV28 and TRBJ2-5; TRBD2 might be the D (5 bases). The CDR3 has 12 amino acids. Germline V gene lookup returns CDR1 MDHEN and CDR2 SYDVKM. The germline V and J ends were trimmed by 8 bases and 7 bases, with 14 bases remaining between them. The CDR3 DNA sequence: TGTGCCAGCCCTTCAGCGGAAGGGACCCAGTACTTC. Translated, it gives CASPSAEGTQYF.

The V and J genes are TRBV5-3 and TRBJ1-4; TRBD1 agrees at 8 bases. TRBV5-3 is filed as an ORF, its function uncertain. Trimming cost V 3 bases and J 8 bases; bases outside gene matches: 6. This CDR3 spans 14 amino acids. Written as DNA, the CDR3 is TGTGCCAGAAGCTGGGGCAGGGGGCGCGAAAAACTGTTTTTT. It encodes CARSWGRGREKLFF.

This rearrangement joins TRBV6-1 to TRBJ2-7; 12 bases are a match to TRBD2. With V trimmed by 8 bases and J by 6 bases, 8 bases remained unmatched. Germline CDR1 reads MNHNS; CDR2 reads SASEGT. The CDR3 sequence is 14 residues long. CDR3 coding DNA: TGTGCCAGCGCTAGCGGGAGGGCGGAAGGCGAGCAGTACTTC. It codes for CASASGRAEGEQYF.

The chain is built from TRBV13 and TRBJ2-3; a weak D match, TRBD2 (6 bases). This CDR3 is built from 13 residues. The ends were cut back, 7 bases at V and 6 bases at J, with 14 bases in the middle. Germline V CDR1 and CDR2: PRHDT, FYEKMQ (reference sequence). CDR3 bases: TGTGCCAGCACCACGCGGGGTAGGGATACGCAGTATTTT. Its translation: CASTTRGRDTQYF.

This clone appeared a single time. This rearrangement joins TRBV6-1 to TRBJ1-5; 9 bases match TRBD1. Germline values: CDR1 MNHNS, CDR2 SASEGT. V lost 2 bases, J lost 5 bases, and 7 bases stayed unmatched. CDR3 size: 16 residues. The CDR3 region has the DNA TGTGCCAGCAGTGAACCGGGACAGGGTTTCCATCAGCCCCAGCATTTT. This codes for CASSEPGQGFHQPQHF.

The gene calls are TRBV7-6 and TRBJ1-5, with TRBD1 identical over 10 bases. The CDR3 length is 15 residues. Trimming removed 5 bases from V and 2 bases from J; junction bases left unmatched: 3. CDR1 is SGHVS, CDR2 FNYEAQ, per germline. The CDR3 loop is CASSTGTGGNQPQHF. The CDR3 DNA is TGTGCCAGCAGCACAGGGACAGGGGGCAATCAGCCCCAGCATTTT.

The CDR3 here is CASSKLAGQSNTDTQYF. CDR3 DNA sequence: TGTGCCAGCAGCAAATTGGCGGGACAGTCAAACACAGATACGCAGTATTTT. This chain links TRBV21-1 with TRBJ2-3; the table's D gene call, TRBD1, was not cross checked with the DNA. TRBV21-1 is a listed pseudogene. The CDR3 is 17 residues long.

V usage is TRBV19 and J usage is TRBJ2-7, with TRBD1 matching 12 bases. The CDR3 extends over 13 amino acids. Germline V gene data show CDR1 as LNHDA and CDR2 as SQIVND (reference sequence). The junction had 3 bases not matched to a gene; V was cut back by 6 bases and J by 6 bases. The CDR3 bases are TGTGCCAGTAGGGGGACAGGGGGCCGCGAGCAGTACTTC. Translation: CASRGTGGREQYF.

The chain links TRBV2 to TRBJ2-2, with 12 bases lining up with TRBD2. V lost 6 bases and J lost 6; bases outside the gene matches: 2. The CDR3 has 14 residues. Germline lookup yields CDR1 SNHLY and CDR2 FYNNEI. The chain's CDR3 is CASSLAGGPGELFF. The CDR3 coding sequence is TGTGCCAGCAGCCTAGCGGGAGGGCCCGGGGAGCTGTTTTTT.

This chain uses TRBV9 with TRBJ2-5; TRBD2 is a possible D gene (5 bases). The germline CDR1 and CDR2 sequences are SGDLS and YYNGEE. V shed 0 bases and J shed 5 bases, with 11 bases lying between them. CDR3 length: 14 amino acids. This CDR3 reads CASSVGGVQETQYF. Here the CDR3 DNA reads TGTGCCAGCAGCGTAGGGGGAGTACAGGAGACCCAGTACTTC.

V usage is TRBV11-2 and J usage is TRBJ2-7; 7 bases map to TRBD1. V shed 5 bases, J shed 5 bases, and the junction held 9 bases outside the gene matches. The germline CDR1 and CDR2 sequences are SGHAT and FQNNGV. The CDR3 is 14 residues long. The CDR3 sequence is CASSARQGRDEQYF. DNA for the CDR3: TGTGCCAGCAGCGCCAGACAGGGTCGGGACGAGCAGTACTTC.